Each of the 12 T cell receptor beta chains below was sequenced from the same sample in a study of T cell responses to AZD1222 COVID-19 vaccine. Clones were read by immunoSEQ multiplex PCR, and TCRdb kept only the in-frame ones, dropping some. The sample yields about 180,000 clones, roughly 91% seen once. Sequencing used peripheral blood, obtained on day 0 of AZD1222 vaccination. The receptors were gathered from an adult in good health.

This chain uses TRBV9 with TRBJ1-5, with D maybe TRBD1 (6 bases). V lost 0 bases to trimming and J lost 5 bases, with 9 bases between them. Germline CDR1 and CDR2: SGDLS and YYNGEE. The CDR3 consists of 14 residues. CDR3 sequence: CASSVEGGYQPQHF. For the CDR3, the DNA is TGTGCCAGCAGCGTAGAGGGGGGGTATCAGCCCCAGCATTTT. Together with reference TRBV9 and TRBJ1-5, the CDR3 gives the full variable domain: DSGVTQTPKHLITATGQRVTLRCSPRSGDLSVYWYQQSLDQGLQFLIQYYNGEERAKGNILERFSAQQFPDLHSELNLSSLELGDSALYFCASSVEGGYQPQHFGDGTRLSIL.

V is TRBV29-1 and J is TRBJ1-1; weak D call: TRBD1 (5 bases). The V gene's germline CDR1 is SQVTM and CDR2 ANQGSEA. The V end lost 0 bases, the J end lost 10 bases, and 18 bases lay between the germline ends. This CDR3 is 14 amino acids long. CDR3 amino acids: CSVEDGGWWRGAFF. The DNA of the CDR3 is TGCAGCGTTGAAGATGGGGGGTGGTGGCGGGGAGCTTTCTTT.

The chain links TRBV28 to TRBJ1-2; D is perhaps TRBD1 (6 bases). This CDR3 has 14 amino acids. The ends were cut back, 2 bases at V and 7 bases at J, with 14 bases in the middle. The germline CDR1 and CDR2 sequences are MDHEN and SYDVKM. Here the CDR3 reads CASSLVRGRGGYTF. As DNA, the CDR3 is TGTGCCAGCAGTTTAGTGCGGGGGCGAGGTGGCTACACCTTC.

The gene calls are TRBV10-2 and TRBJ2-7; TRBD2 matches 10 bases. The CDR3 runs to 15 residues. CDR1 is WSHSY and CDR2 is SAAADI in the germline V gene. Trimming took 2 bases from V and 3 from J; bases not matched to a gene: 4. The CDR3 protein is CASSEGSSGGYEQYV. For the CDR3, the DNA is TGCGCCAGCAGTGAGGGCTCTAGCGGGGGCTACGAGCAGTACGTC.

The chain employs TRBV5-1 and TRBJ1-2; 7 nucleotides match TRBD1. Trimming cost V 2 bases and J 8 bases; bases outside gene matches: 12. Germline V CDR1 and CDR2: SGHRS, YFSETQ. This CDR3 has 15 residues. DNA of the CDR3: TGCGCCAGCAGCTTCCCCGTCGCAGGGGGTGACGGCTACACCTTC. Encoded protein: CASSFPVAGGDGYTF.

DNA for the CDR3: TGTGCCAGCAGTGCAAGGCGGGACTCCGTCTACGAGCAGTACTTC. Translating it yields CASSARRDSVYEQYF. The rearrangement links TRBV9 to TRBJ2-7; perhaps TRBD2 as D (6 bases). The CDR3 covers 15 residues. Germline CDR1 reads SGDLS; CDR2 reads YYNGEE. The V and J ends lost 5 bases and 3 bases respectively, with 18 bases between them.

The V call is TRBV14, the J call TRBJ2-3; D not certain. The CDR3 sequence is 14 residues long. Between the trimmed V and J ends, which lost 2 bases and 4 bases, there was a span of 10 bases. Per the germline V gene, CDR1 is SGHDN and CDR2 is FVKESK. In DNA, the CDR3 is TGTGCCAGCAGCCAATTTCTGGGCCCAGATACGCAGTATTTT. It yields the protein CASSQFLGPDTQYF.

The gene calls are TRBV12-3 or TRBV12-4 and TRBJ1-5; D perhaps matches TRBD1 (5 bases). The CDR3 is made up of 11 amino acids. Trimming cost V 7 bases and J 9 bases, with 10 bases left between them. The CDR3, as DNA: TGTGCCAGCACCGGGACCGGGCCCCAGCATTTT. It is translated as CASTGTGPQHF.

This chain joins TRBV29-1 and TRBJ2-7; tentative D call: TRBD1 (5 bases). Trimming removed 7 bases from V and 4 bases from J, with 17 bases in between. The CDR3 extends over 13 amino acids. Germline V gives CDR1 SQVTM, CDR2 ANQGSEA. CDR3 bases: TGCAGCGCCTCGGCAGGGAACAGATACGAGCAGTACTTC. Its protein is CSASAGNRYEQYF.

This clone was picked up one time. This rearrangement joins TRBV10-3 to TRBJ1-2; D is undetermined. Germline V gene lookup returns CDR1 ENHRY and CDR2 SYGVKD. V gave up 3 bases and J gave up 4 bases, with 15 bases separating them. This CDR3 is 15 amino acids long. CDR3 sequence (DNA): TGTGCCATCAGTGACATTGGAGGGAAGAGCTATGGCTACACCTTC. The encoded protein is CAISDIGGKSYGYTF.

The chain joins TRBV11-2 to TRBJ1-1; D uncertain. In germline, CDR1 is SGHAT, CDR2 FQNNGV. V was clipped by 5 bases and J by 7 bases, with 14 bases between them. The CDR3 runs to 13 residues. This CDR3 reads CASSPSGVSEAFF. Here the CDR3 DNA reads TGTGCCAGCAGCCCCTCGGGTGTCAGTGAAGCTTTCTTT.

This chain connects TRBV28 to TRBJ1-5, with TRBD1 matching over 9 bases. V lost 4 bases to trimming and J lost 7 bases; unmatched junction nucleotides: 17. The CDR3 loop spans 18 amino acids. CDR1 is MDHEN and CDR2 is SYDVKM in the germline V gene. CDR3 bases: TGTGCCAGCAGTTACTCCCCCCGGACAGGGGAGAGGAGACAGCCCCAGCATTTT. Translation: CASSYSPRTGERRQPQHF.